The sequence of this T cell receptor beta chain was determined in a study of blood T cell repertoires in COVID-19 (dated by TCRdb to 2018 to 2020). Looking at the study overall: The collaborator samples originated in the United States, Italy and Spain and spanned the acute and convalescent phases of COVID-19. The repertoires were released in a freely available public database intended as a resource for research on the immune response to SARS-CoV-2. The sample metadata nearly always contained a de-identified subject ID, COVID-19 status, age in years and sex. Subjects who had been exposed to COVID-19, were actively infected with it, or had recovered from it provided the deeply sampled blood TCRbeta repertoires that made up the dataset. The samples were drawn from the first 160 participants of the ongoing ImmuneRACE study and from some 1,300 subjects provided by 6 global collaborators. The material from the prospective study consisted of cDNA or gDNA derived from T cells, B-cell-depleted T cells, or PBMCs. Where available, HLA class I and class II types were obtained from metadata supplied by the sample provider rather than from assay-based typing.

V lost 4 bases and J lost 0 bases; the stretch between them is 10 bases long. Reading the germline V gene (reference sequence) gives CDR1 SGHKS and CDR2 YYEKEE. The CDR3 numbers 14 residues from cysteine through phenylalanine. CDR3 DNA is the only sequence kept; it has 42 bases, read in frame from the first base. One collaborating source in Seattle enrolled patients during active infection and followed them longitudinally through the course of disease. Each collaborating institution followed its own protocols to collect whole blood in K2EDTA tubes. Collaborator samples were shipped for TCRbeta analysis as frozen whole blood, isolated PBMCs, or DNA extracted from either sample type. Details on this clone: Its binding antigen is unknown. One base away there is no much larger clone; base qualities are not given.

The research as a whole found: The quantity of clinical and demographic metadata differed by source and by participant and was supplied without curation.

TCRbeta CDR3 regions were amplified from genomic DNA using the immunoSEQ Assay, a bias-controlled multiplex PCR. The original methods were these. The number of nucleated cells in each sample was estimated from the amplification of reference gene primers within the assay. To quantify the absolute abundance of each unique TCRbeta CDR3 rearrangement, sequence reads were collapsed and filtered. For each sample, productive Simpson clonality was calculated by taking the square root of Simpson's diversity index across productive rearrangements. The table was pulled from immuneACCESS by TCRdb, which kept in-frame rearrangements only. Such tables lose some clones; where checked, under half of the loss comes from unresolved V genes, and the rest has no known cause. The V and J calls and the clone size are those of that table, but D and trimming were determined from the DNA. The sample contains a few hundred thousand clones, about 90% of them found a single time. Of the sample, about 1.7% falls within the top ten clones.

The source material was peripheral blood. The chain links TRBV5-5 with TRBJ1-1; the best D guess is TRBD1, with 6 bases matching. The TCR was taken from a woman younger than 45 with COVID-19, enrolled during active disease. CDR3 loop: CASSRDNMNTEAFF. The sequenced DNA: TGTGCCAGCAGCAGGGACAACATGAACACTGAAGCTTTCTTT.